The 14 T cell receptor beta chains in this list originate from one sample, sequenced in a study of OX40 agonist ivuxolimab in advanced cancers. Data came from immunoSEQ multiplex PCR; TCRdb stores just in-frame clones and leaves some out. The sample has 60,000 to 85,000 clones; 85% to 90% are singletons. Sequencing used CD4+ or CD8+ T cells sorted from blood, obtained in a trial of the OX40 agonist ivuxolimab. These receptors originate from an adult with an advanced solid tumor such as melanoma, head and neck, liver or kidney cancer.

This clone was seen only once. J is TRBJ1-2 and V is TRBV28; D is ambiguous. The CDR3 spans 13 residues. Germline V gene sequence: CDR1 MDHEN, CDR2 SYDVKM. Trimming shortened V by 2 bases and J by 8 bases, and 12 bases separated the two germline ends. The CDR3 DNA reads as TGTGCCAGCAGTTTAGTGGCCTCAAGAGGCTACACCTTC. It is translated as CASSLVASRGYTF.

The table lists this clone with a count of one. The gene calls are TRBV13 and TRBJ2-7, with 9 bases identical to TRBD1. The germline V gene encodes CDR1 PRHDT and CDR2 FYEKMQ (reference sequence). The CDR3 covers 12 residues. Germline trimming cut 5 bases from V and 5 bases from J; bases unmatched to any gene: 1. In nucleotides, the CDR3 is TGTGCCAGCAGCCGGACAGGGGACGAGCAGTACTTC. It specifies CASSRTGDEQYF.

This clone was detected a few times. An end of the junction does not agree with germline; a read error may underlie this. The chain has TRBV7-7 and TRBJ2-5; D is ambiguous. Germline lookup yields CDR1 SSHAT and CDR2 FNYEAQ (reference sequence). CDR3 size: 15 residues. The CDR3 region is CASSLGYTSQETQYF. In nucleotides, the CDR3 is TGTGCTAGCAGCTTAGGCTACACCTCCCAAGAGACCCAGTACTTC.

The rearrangement uses TRBV5-1 and TRBJ2-3; 12 positions agree with TRBD2. The J segment lost 1 base and the V segment lost 4 bases, leaving 7 bases of the junction unmatched. This CDR3 is 17 amino acids long. Per the germline V gene, CDR1 is SGHRS and CDR2 is YFSETQ. The CDR3 nucleotides are TGCGCCAGCAGCCCACTTCTAGCGGGGGGGGGCACAGATACGCAGTATTTT. Residues: CASSPLLAGGGTDTQYF.

The table lists this clone with a count of one. This chain joins TRBV5-6 and TRBJ1-2; D is possibly TRBD1 (6 bases). Germline assignment: CDR1 SGHDT and CDR2 YYEEEE. The V end was cut by 1 base, the J end by 5 bases, with 12 bases between. The CDR3 has 14 amino acids. CDR3 amino acids: CASSLRAGAYGYTF. CDR3 DNA: TGTGCCAGCAGCTTGAGGGCAGGGGCATATGGCTACACCTTC.

The V call is TRBV6-4, the J call TRBJ1-1; 8 bases line up with TRBD1. The CDR3 is made up of 14 amino acids. The germline gives CDR1 MRHNA, CDR2 SNTAGT. V was pared by 2 bases and J by 9 bases, with 8 bases of the junction left unmatched. The CDR3 spells CASSDVQGVSKAFF. The CDR3 DNA follows: TGTGCCAGCAGTGACGTACAGGGGGTATCCAAAGCTTTCTTT.

The chain uses TRBV19 and TRBJ1-6; D is ambiguous. There are 14 residues in the CDR3. Germline assignment: CDR1 LNHDA and CDR2 SQIVND (reference sequence). Trimming removed 5 bases from V and 7 bases from J, with 12 bases in between. The CDR3 is CASSSRGLNSPLHF. The DNA of the CDR3 is TGTGCCAGTAGTTCCAGAGGGCTCAATTCACCCCTCCACTTT.

The chain uses TRBV28 and TRBJ1-5; 8 nucleotides line up with TRBD1. After removal of 7 bases from V and 5 bases from J, the junction contained 13 bases not matched to a gene. Germline CDR1 and CDR2: MDHEN and SYDVKM. This CDR3 comprises 16 residues. Written as DNA, the CDR3 is TGTGCCAGCACCGTCCTCGGGACAGGTCGGGATCAGCCCCAGCATTTT. Amino acids: CASTVLGTGRDQPQHF.

V is TRBV18 and J is TRBJ2-1, with D perhaps TRBD1 or TRBD2 (5 bases each). The CDR3 has 16 residues. The V end was cut by 1 base, the J end by 4 bases, with 14 bases between. CDR1 is KGHSH, CDR2 LQKENI, per germline. The CDR3 region has the DNA TGTGCCAGCTCACCACTCTCACGGGGCGCTTACAATGAGCAGTTCTTC. It encodes CASSPLSRGAYNEQFF.

V gene TRBV18 combines with J gene TRBJ1-1; no firm D call. The CDR3 spans 13 residues. V lost 1 base and J lost 5, with 8 bases in between. Germline V CDR1 and CDR2: KGHSH, LQKENI. Here the CDR3 DNA reads TGTGCCAGCTCACCACTGAGGGATACTGAAGCTTTCTTT. It translates to CASSPLRDTEAFF.

The chain employs TRBV7-9 and TRBJ2-2; no clear D. The germline V and J ends were trimmed by 0 bases and 7 bases, with 6 bases remaining between them. This CDR3 contains 13 residues. Germline V CDR1 and CDR2: SEHNR, FQNEAQ (reference sequence). In DNA, the CDR3 is TGTGCCAGCAGCTTAGCGCTGGGCGGGGAGCTGTTTTTT. Translating gives CASSLALGGELFF.

This clone has only one observation. This sequence joins TRBV28 and TRBJ1-2, with D tentatively TRBD1 (5 bases). Trimming cost V 8 bases and J 8 bases, with 12 bases left between them. Germline V lookup: CDR1 MDHEN, CDR2 SYDVKM. The CDR3 is made up of 11 amino acids. DNA of the CDR3: TGTGCCAGCTACCAGGGTGGCGGCTACACCTTC. This encodes CASYQGGGYTF.

V usage is TRBV6-5 and J usage is TRBJ2-7; D gene unclear. Trimming took off 6 bases at V and 3 bases at J, with 12 bases between the two ends. The germline V gene has CDR1 MNHEY and CDR2 SVGAGI. The CDR3 length is 13 residues. In DNA form, the CDR3 reads TGTGCCAGCAGCCCCCGACTCCTCTACGAGCAGTACTTC. It codes for CASSPRLLYEQYF.

The chain carries TRBV7-9 and TRBJ2-5; D not certain. The CDR3 has 13 residues. V gave up 5 bases and J gave up 2 bases, with 9 bases separating them. Germline CDR1 SEHNR, CDR2 FQNEAQ (reference sequence). The CDR3 is CASSPRPQETQYF. DNA for the CDR3: TGTGCCAGCAGCCCCCGGCCTCAAGAGACCCAGTACTTC. The full variable domain, in which reference TRBV7-9 and TRBJ2-5 provide the parts outside the CDR3, is DTGVSQNPRHKITKRGQNVTFRCDPISEHNRLYWYRQTLGQGPEFLTYFQNEAQLEKSRLLSDRFSAERPKGSFSTLEIQRTEQGDSAMYLCASSPRPQETQYFGPGTRLLVL.